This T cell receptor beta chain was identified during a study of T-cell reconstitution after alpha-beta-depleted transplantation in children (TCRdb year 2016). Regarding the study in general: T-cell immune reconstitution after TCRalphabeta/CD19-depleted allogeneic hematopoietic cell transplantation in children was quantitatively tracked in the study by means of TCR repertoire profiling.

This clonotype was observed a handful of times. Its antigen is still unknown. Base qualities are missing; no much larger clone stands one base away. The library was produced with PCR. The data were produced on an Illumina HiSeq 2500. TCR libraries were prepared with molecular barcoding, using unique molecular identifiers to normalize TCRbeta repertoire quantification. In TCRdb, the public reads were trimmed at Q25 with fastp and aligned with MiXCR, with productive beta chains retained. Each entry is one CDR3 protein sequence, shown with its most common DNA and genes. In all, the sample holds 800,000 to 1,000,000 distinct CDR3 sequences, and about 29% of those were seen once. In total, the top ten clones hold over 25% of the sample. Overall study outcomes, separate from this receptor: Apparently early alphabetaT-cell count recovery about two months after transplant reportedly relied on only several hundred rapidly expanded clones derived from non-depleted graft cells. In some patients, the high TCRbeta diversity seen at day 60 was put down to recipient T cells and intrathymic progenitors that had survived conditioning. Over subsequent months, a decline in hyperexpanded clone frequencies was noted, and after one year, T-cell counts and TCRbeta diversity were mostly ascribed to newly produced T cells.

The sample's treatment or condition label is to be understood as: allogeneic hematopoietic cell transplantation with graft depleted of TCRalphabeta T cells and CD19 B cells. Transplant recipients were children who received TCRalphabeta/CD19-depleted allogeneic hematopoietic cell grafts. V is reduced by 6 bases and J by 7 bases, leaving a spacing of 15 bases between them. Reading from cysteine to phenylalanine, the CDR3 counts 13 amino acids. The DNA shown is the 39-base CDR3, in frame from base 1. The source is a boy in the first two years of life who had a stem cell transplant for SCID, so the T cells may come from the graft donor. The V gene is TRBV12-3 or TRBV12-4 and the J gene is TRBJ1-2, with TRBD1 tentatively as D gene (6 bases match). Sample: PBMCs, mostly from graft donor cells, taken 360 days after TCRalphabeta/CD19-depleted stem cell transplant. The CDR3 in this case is CASSLQGPLGYTF. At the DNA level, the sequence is TGTGCCAGCAGCCTACAGGGCCCCCTTGGCTACACCTTC.